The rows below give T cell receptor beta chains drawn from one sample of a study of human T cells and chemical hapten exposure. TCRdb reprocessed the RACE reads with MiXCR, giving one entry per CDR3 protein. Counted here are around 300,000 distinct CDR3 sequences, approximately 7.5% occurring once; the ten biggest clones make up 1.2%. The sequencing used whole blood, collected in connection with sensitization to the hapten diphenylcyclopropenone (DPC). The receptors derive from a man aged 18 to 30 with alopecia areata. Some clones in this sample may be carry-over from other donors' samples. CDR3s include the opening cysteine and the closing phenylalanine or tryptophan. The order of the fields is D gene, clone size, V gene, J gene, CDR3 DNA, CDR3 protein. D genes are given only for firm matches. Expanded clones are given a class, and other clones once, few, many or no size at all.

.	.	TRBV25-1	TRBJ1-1	TGTGCCAGCAGACCCTTTGGGGTAGGGTGGGCTGAAGCTTTCTTT	CASRPFGVGWAEAFF
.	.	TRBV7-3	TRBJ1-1	TGTGCCAGCAGCTTTATAGGCCGGGACACTGAAGCTTTCTTT	CASSFIGRDTEAFF
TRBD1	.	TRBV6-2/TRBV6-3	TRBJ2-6	TGTGCCAGCAGTAAGGACAGGGGGCTTTTTGGGGCCAACGTCCTGACTTTC	CASSKDRGLFGANVLTF
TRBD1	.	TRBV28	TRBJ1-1	TGTGCCAGCAGTTTATTCGACAGGGCCCTTGAAGCTTTCTTT	CASSLFDRALEAFF
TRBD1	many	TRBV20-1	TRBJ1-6	TGCAGTGCTTTTTTACCCGGGACAGGATATAATTCACCCCTCCACTTT	CSAFLPGTGYNSPLHF
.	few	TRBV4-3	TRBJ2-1	TGCGCCAGCAGCCAAGTGGGGACGTACAATGAGCAGTTCTTC	CASSQVGTYNEQFF
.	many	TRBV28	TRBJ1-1	TGTGCCAGCGCGCAACAGGTTTTCACTGAAGCTTTCTTT	CASAQQVFTEAFF
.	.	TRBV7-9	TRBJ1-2	TGTGCCAGCACTGGGGGTCCCGATGGCTACACCTTC	CASTGGPDGYTF
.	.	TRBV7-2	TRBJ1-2	TGTGCCAGCAGCCCCCGAGAGGGTTACTATGGCTACACCTTC	CASSPREGYYGYTF
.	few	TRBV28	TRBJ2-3	TGTGCCAGCAGTTTAGGCGGGGCAATAGATACGCAGTATTTT	CASSLGGAIDTQYF
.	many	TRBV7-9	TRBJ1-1	TGTGCCAGCAGCTCGCAGGGGTATGAAGCTTTCTTT	CASSSQGYEAFF
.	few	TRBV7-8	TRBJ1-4	TGTGCCAGCAGCCCGACGACAGGACTTAATGAAAAACTGTTTTTT	CASSPTTGLNEKLFF
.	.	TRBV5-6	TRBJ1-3	TGTGCCAGCAGCTTGCAGTGGGGGGCTAACGGAAACACCATATATTTT	CASSLQWGANGNTIYF
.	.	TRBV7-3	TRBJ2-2	TGTGCCAGCAGCTTACGGGGATCCGGGGAGCTGTTTTTT	CASSLRGSGELFF
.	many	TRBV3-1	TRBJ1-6	TGTGCCAGCAGCCAAGAGGGGGGTAATTCACCCCTCCACTTT	CASSQEGGNSPLHF
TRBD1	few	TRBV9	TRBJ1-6	TGTGCCAGCAGCGCACGACAGGGGAGGAATTCACCCCTCCACTTT	CASSARQGRNSPLHF
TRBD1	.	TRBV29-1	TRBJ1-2	TGCAGCGGGGGGACAGTCAGTGGCTACACCTTC	CSGGTVSGYTF
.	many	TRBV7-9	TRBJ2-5	TGTGCCAGCAGCCAACCCCCAGGGGTCCGTAAAGAGACCCAGTACTTC	CASSQPPGVRKETQYF
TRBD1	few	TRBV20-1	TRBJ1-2	TGCAGTGCTAGTCAACTCACAGGGGGATATGGCTACACCTTC	CSASQLTGGYGYTF
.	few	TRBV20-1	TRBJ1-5	TGCAGTGCGGAACAGGGTTCGGGTCAGCCCCAGCATTTT	CSAEQGSGQPQHF
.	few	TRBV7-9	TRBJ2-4	TGTGCCAGCAGCTTCGGGGTAGACATTCAGTACTTC	CASSFGVDIQYF
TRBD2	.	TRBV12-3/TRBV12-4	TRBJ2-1	TGTGCCAGCATGGCTAGCGGGGGGGAACTTCATGAGCAGTTCTTC	CASMASGGELHEQFF
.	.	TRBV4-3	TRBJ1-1	TGCGCCAGCAGCCAAGATCCCTCAGGGAGCACTGAAGCTTTCTTT	CASSQDPSGSTEAFF
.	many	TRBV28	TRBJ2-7	TGTGCCAGCAGTCAATCCTACGAGCAGTACTTC	CASSQSYEQYF
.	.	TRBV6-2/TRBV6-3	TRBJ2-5	TGTGCCAGCAGTTGGAATAGCGGTAAAGAGACCCAGTACTTC	CASSWNSGKETQYF
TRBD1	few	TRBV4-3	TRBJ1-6	TGCGCCAGCAGCCAAGATCCGCAGGGGGGCTCCTATAATTCACCCCTCCACTTT	CASSQDPQGGSYNSPLHF
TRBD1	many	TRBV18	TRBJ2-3	TGTGCCAGCTCACCAACAGGGGCAGATACGCAGTATTTT	CASSPTGADTQYF
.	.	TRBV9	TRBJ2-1	TGTGCCAGCAGCTCCAGGGACTTGAACTCCTACAATGAGCAGTTCTTC	CASSSRDLNSYNEQFF
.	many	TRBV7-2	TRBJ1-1	TGTGCCAGCAGCTTAGGGACAGCCCTTAACACTGAAGCTTTCTTT	CASSLGTALNTEAFF
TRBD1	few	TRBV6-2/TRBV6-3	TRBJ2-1	TGTGCCAGCATTGGACAGGGTAGCTACAATGAGCAGTTCTTC	CASIGQGSYNEQFF
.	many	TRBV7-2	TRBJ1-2	TGTGCCAGCAGCTTAATCAGGACTGATGGCTACACCTTC	CASSLIRTDGYTF
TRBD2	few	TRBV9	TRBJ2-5	TGTGCCAGCAGCGCGACTGCTAGCGGGGGAAAGACCCAGTACTTC	CASSATASGGKTQYF
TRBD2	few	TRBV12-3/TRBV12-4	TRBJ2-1	TGTGCCAGTACGGGACTAGCGACCTACAATGAGCAGTTCTTC	CASTGLATYNEQFF
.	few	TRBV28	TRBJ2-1	TGTGCCAGCAGTTTCCTGCGGGGGCTCTACAATGAGCAGTTCTTC	CASSFLRGLYNEQFF
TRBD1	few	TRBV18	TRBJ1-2	TGTGCCAGCTCATCGGACAGGTTGAATGGCTACACCTTC	CASSSDRLNGYTF
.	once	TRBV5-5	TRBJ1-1	TGTGCCAGCAGCTTGGCGTCTTTAGAAGCTTTCTTT	CASSLASLEAFF
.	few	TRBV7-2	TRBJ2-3	TGTGCCAGCAGCTTAACGCCCATCGAAACAGATACGCAGTATTTT	CASSLTPIETDTQYF
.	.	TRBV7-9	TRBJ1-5	TGTGCCAGCAGCTTAGCGCGGGGTGTCCATCAGCCCCAGCATTTT	CASSLARGVHQPQHF
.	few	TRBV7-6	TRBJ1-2	TGTGCCAGCAGCTTCTCTCTGGGCAGTGACTACACCTTC	CASSFSLGSDYTF
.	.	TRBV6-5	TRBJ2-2	TGTGCCAGCAGCTCGGTTGACAGGAGAGCCGCGAACACCGGGGAGCTGTTTTTT	CASSSVDRRAANTGELFF
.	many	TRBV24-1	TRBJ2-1	TGTGCCACCAGTGGCAGGGGTTCCAATGAGCAGTTCTTC	CATSGRGSNEQFF
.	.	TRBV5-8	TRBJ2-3	TGTGCCAGCAGCTCAGAAAGACGATTCTACACAGATACGCAGTATTTT	CASSSERRFYTDTQYF